One and the same sample provided the 30 T cell receptor beta chains below, sequenced in a study of technical replicates of blood from a handful of donors. Sequencing was performed with immunoSEQ multiplex PCR; in TCRdb, only in-frame clones are kept and a portion is missing. The table records some 78,000 clones, about 94% of them present only once. What was sequenced was T cells isolated from PBMCs. The receptor set was obtained from a human donor in good health.

The rearrangement uses TRBV9 and TRBJ2-1; D is perhaps TRBD2 (6 bases). Trimming pared 4 bases from V and 5 bases from J, leaving 22 bases between. Germline-derived CDR1 and CDR2 are SGDLS and YYNGEE. The CDR3 is made up of 17 amino acids. This CDR3 is CASSPRLLADRNNEQFF. The DNA for the CDR3 is TGTGCCAGCAGCCCGAGGCTTTTAGCGGACCGTAACAATGAGCAGTTCTTC.

The rearrangement joins TRBV10-2 to TRBJ2-5; 8 nucleotides agree with TRBD1. CDR1 WSHSY and CDR2 SAAADI come from the germline V gene. The J segment lost 2 bases and the V segment lost 5 bases, leaving 7 bases of the junction unmatched. CDR3 size: 15 residues. The CDR3 DNA is TGCGCCAGCAGTTTAGGACAGGGTGGACAAGAGACCCAGTACTTC. Translating gives CASSLGQGGQETQYF.

V usage is TRBV7-9 and J usage is TRBJ2-7; D remains ambiguous. The V gene's germline CDR1 is SEHNR and CDR2 FQNEAQ (reference sequence). The V end lost 2 bases, the J end lost 2 bases, and 10 bases lay between the germline ends. The CDR3 contains 14 residues. CDR3 sequence (DNA): TGTGCCAGCAGCTTAACTACCAGCCCCTACGAGCAGTACTTC. Translating it yields CASSLTTSPYEQYF.

The V and J genes are TRBV7-9 and TRBJ1-4; D is unresolved. The V gene lost 1 base and the J gene lost 8 bases, with 8 bases spanning the gap. The germline CDR1 and CDR2 sequences are SEHNR and FQNEAQ (reference sequence). The CDR3 runs 13 residues. The CDR3 sequence: CASSLGAPEKLFF. The DNA for the CDR3 is TGTGCCAGCAGCTTAGGTGCGCCCGAAAAACTGTTTTTT.

The genes are TRBV5-3 and TRBJ2-1; 7 bases line up with TRBD2. TRBV5-3 belongs to the ORF category, with a function that is uncertain. V gave up 5 bases and J gave up 15 bases; unmatched junction bases: 11. The CDR3 runs 12 residues. CDR3 sequence: CARSRVGGSGFF. CDR3 bases: TGTGCCAGAAGTCGAGTAGGCGGGAGCGGGTTCTTC.

The V and J genes are TRBV27 and TRBJ2-7, with D possibly TRBD2 on 5 matching bases. CDR1 and CDR2 (germline): MNHEY, SMNVEV (reference sequence). V was cut by 4 bases and J by 3 bases, with 10 bases left in between. CDR3 length equals 13 residues. As DNA, the CDR3 is TGTGCCAGCAGTTGGGCCGAGGGCTACGAGCAGTACTTC. Amino acid sequence: CASSWAEGYEQYF.

The chain is built from TRBV13 and TRBJ1-2; 7 bases match TRBD1. V dropped 5 bases and J dropped 0; count of bases not matched to a gene: 3. This CDR3 spans 14 amino acids. Germline V CDR1 and CDR2: PRHDT, FYEKMQ (reference sequence). CDR3: CASSTGTANYGYTF. The CDR3 DNA reads TGTGCCAGCAGCACCGGGACAGCTAACTATGGCTACACCTTC.

The V call is TRBV7-6, the J call TRBJ2-5; maybe TRBD2 (6 bases). The CDR3 consists of 20 residues. CDR1 and CDR2 (germline): SGHVS, FNYEAQ. V was cut by 5 bases and J by 0 bases, with 28 bases left in between. The CDR3 DNA is TGTGCCAGCAGCCGACCGGTGGAGCCTAGTTATGGGGGGTACCAAGAGACCCAGTACTTC. It yields the protein CASSRPVEPSYGGYQETQYF.

The chain carries TRBV4-2 and TRBJ1-2; 11 positions agree with TRBD1. Germline trimming cut 0 bases from V and 8 bases from J; bases unmatched to any gene: 8. Per germline, CDR1 LGHNA and CDR2 YNFKEQ. This CDR3 spans 16 amino acids. For the CDR3, the DNA is TGTGCCAGCAGCCAAGAAGCTGGACAGGGGGCTTGGGGCTACACCTTC. Amino acids: CASSQEAGQGAWGYTF.

This chain links TRBV6-5 with TRBJ1-2; TRBD1 matches 7 bases. The trim removed 0 bases at V and 3 bases at J, leaving 4 bases unmatched. The CDR3 is 15 residues long. Germline V gene data show CDR1 as MNHEY and CDR2 as SVGAGI. The CDR3 is CASSYSTGSDYGYTF. As DNA, the CDR3 is TGTGCCAGCAGTTACTCGACAGGGAGCGACTATGGCTACACCTTC.

V and J are TRBV5-1 and TRBJ1-1; weak D call: TRBD1 (5 bases). Trimming removed 1 base at V and 4 bases at J, with 17 bases between. This CDR3 contains 16 residues. Germline V gene data show CDR1 as SGHRS and CDR2 as YFSETQ. Here the CDR3 reads CASSLNGGSVGTEAFF. The CDR3 DNA follows: TGCGCCAGCAGCTTGAATGGGGGGAGTGTGGGCACTGAAGCTTTCTTT.

The genes are TRBV2 and TRBJ2-7; 10 nucleotides match TRBD1. After removal of 6 bases from V and 2 bases from J, the junction contained 7 bases not matched to a gene. This CDR3 region has 15 residues. The germline gives CDR1 SNHLY, CDR2 FYNNEI. The DNA of the CDR3 is TGTGCCAGCAGAGCCGGGACAGGGGACCCCTACGAGCAGTACTTC. Its protein is CASRAGTGDPYEQYF.

V and J are TRBV6-1 and TRBJ2-1, with TRBD2 matching over 7 bases. The germline V gene encodes CDR1 MNHNS and CDR2 SASEGT. The length of the CDR3 is 14 residues. V trimming: 6 bases; J trimming: 7 bases; junction bases outside the gene matches: 9. CDR3 protein: CASRTLGSGNEQFF. Written as DNA, the CDR3 is TGTGCCAGCAGGACCTTGGGTAGCGGGAATGAGCAGTTCTTC.

The chain joins TRBV27 to TRBJ2-1; 11 nucleotides agree with TRBD2. This CDR3 is built from 15 residues. Germline lookup yields CDR1 MNHEY and CDR2 SMNVEV (reference sequence). The ends lost 6 bases at V and 6 bases at J; junction bases unmatched: 7. CDR3 residues: CASSLRLAGFNEQFF. The CDR3 nucleotides read TGTGCCAGCAGCTTAAGACTAGCGGGATTCAATGAGCAGTTCTTC.

The chain couples TRBV6-1 to TRBJ2-3; D is perhaps TRBD2 (6 bases). CDR1 and CDR2 from the germline V gene are MNHNS and SASEGT. Deletions cut 5 bases from V and 0 bases from J, with 9 bases between. The CDR3 loop spans 14 amino acids. The CDR3 region has the DNA TGTGCCAGCAGTCCTGGGGGGAGCACAGATACGCAGTATTTT. Residues: CASSPGGSTDTQYF.

The V gene is TRBV11-2, the J gene TRBJ2-7; no definite D call. CDR1 is SGHAT and CDR2 is FQNNGV in the germline V gene. This CDR3 comprises 13 residues. V gave up 5 bases and J gave up 4 bases, with 12 bases separating them. Written as DNA, the CDR3 is TGTGCCAGCAGCGGGCCGTCTCTGTACGAGCAGTACTTC. This translates into CASSGPSLYEQYF.

This chain connects TRBV19 to TRBJ2-3, with TRBD2 matching over 11 bases. The CDR3 has 16 amino acids. V dropped 3 bases and J dropped 3; count of bases not matched to a gene: 5. From germline, CDR1 is LNHDA and CDR2 SQIVND (reference sequence). CDR3 nucleotides: TGTGCCAGTAGTATGGGGACTAGCGGTAGGACAGATACGCAGTATTTT. It codes for CASSMGTSGRTDTQYF.

V gene TRBV4-2 combines with J gene TRBJ2-7; D is perhaps TRBD1 (6 bases). Trimming pared 2 bases from V and 1 base from J, leaving 9 bases between. The CDR3 sequence is 14 residues long. Germline V gene lookup returns CDR1 LGHNA and CDR2 YNFKEQ. CDR3 sequence reads: CASSQTTGSYEQYF. Here the CDR3 DNA reads TGTGCCAGCAGCCAAACGACAGGATCCTACGAGCAGTACTTC.

The chain carries TRBV25-1 and TRBJ1-6; possibly TRBD1 for D (6 bases). The CDR3 is 14 residues long. The ends were cut back, 6 bases at V and 11 bases at J, with 17 bases in the middle. The germline CDR1 and CDR2 sequences are MGHDK and SYGVNS. The CDR3 reads CASRDSVRGTPLHF. CDR3 bases: TGTGCCAGCAGGGACAGCGTGCGGGGGACACCCCTCCACTTT.

The CDR3 spells CASSNGQGPDTGELFF. In DNA form, the CDR3 reads TGTGCCAGCAGCAACGGCCAGGGGCCAGACACCGGGGAGCTGTTTTTT. This chain uses TRBV4-2 with TRBJ2-2; weak D call: TRBD1 (6 bases). CDR3 size: 16 residues. Per the germline V gene, CDR1 is LGHNA and CDR2 is YNFKEQ. The V and J ends lost 5 bases and 3 bases respectively, with 16 bases between them.

The chain employs TRBV9 and TRBJ2-1; 9 bases align to TRBD2. The germline V gene encodes CDR1 SGDLS and CDR2 YYNGEE. CDR3 length: 15 residues. Trimming took 5 bases from V and 2 from J; bases not matched to a gene: 5. For the CDR3, the DNA is TGTGCCAGCAGTGGGAGCGGGGGGACCTACAATGAGCAGTTCTTC. Its protein is CASSGSGGTYNEQFF.

This clone was observed a single time. The chain combines TRBV5-4 with TRBJ1-1; D might be TRBD1 (6 bases). This CDR3 spans 16 amino acids. Per the germline V gene, CDR1 is SGHNT and CDR2 is YYREEE (reference sequence). Deletions cut 0 bases from V and 8 bases from J, with 20 bases between. The chain's CDR3 is CASSLGGRQAVPEAFF. The CDR3 DNA reads as TGTGCCAGCAGCTTGGGGGGCCGACAGGCGGTACCAGAAGCTTTCTTT. The whole variable domain, filled in from reference TRBV5-4 and TRBJ1-1, reads ETGVTQSPTHLIKTRGQQVTLRCSSQSGHNTVSWYQQALGQGPQFIFQYYREEENGRGNFPPRFSGLQFPNYSSELNVNALELDDSALYLCASSLGGRQAVPEAFFGQGTRLTVV.

This clone was seen only once. The chain couples TRBV7-9 to TRBJ2-3; D may be TRBD1 (5 bases). The CDR3 is made up of 16 amino acids. Trimming pared 4 bases from V and 0 bases from J, leaving 14 bases between. The V gene's germline CDR1 is SEHNR and CDR2 FQNEAQ (reference sequence). CDR3 amino acids: CASSSNGAGSTDTQYF. The CDR3 nucleotides read TGTGCCAGCAGCTCAAATGGGGCAGGTAGCACAGATACGCAGTATTTT. The variable domain in full, completed from reference TRBV7-9 and TRBJ2-3, reads DTGVSQNPRHKITKRGQNVTFRCDPISEHNRLYWYRQTLGQGPEFLTYFQNEAQLEKSRLLSDRFSAERPKGSFSTLEIQRTEQGDSAMYLCASSSNGAGSTDTQYFGPGTRLTVL.

The rearrangement uses TRBV5-1 and TRBJ1-1; no definite D call. Deletions cut 2 bases from V and 1 base from J, with 9 bases between. The CDR3 is made up of 14 amino acids. Germline CDR1 and CDR2: SGHRS and YFSETQ. CDR3 coding DNA: TGCGCCAGCAGCTTCGAACGGGGGAACACTGAAGCTTTCTTT. Residues: CASSFERGNTEAFF.

J is TRBJ1-2 and V is TRBV5-1; maybe TRBD1 (6 bases). This CDR3 is 17 amino acids long. V was trimmed by 0 bases and J by 1 base, leaving 16 bases between them. CDR1 is SGHRS, CDR2 YFSETQ, per germline. The CDR3 DNA sequence: TGCGCCAGCAGCTTGGATCGGACAGTCCAGGGTAACTATGGCTACACCTTC. Residues: CASSLDRTVQGNYGYTF.

The V and J genes are TRBV2 and TRBJ2-3; tentatively, D is TRBD1 (5 bases). Germline CDR1 and CDR2: SNHLY and FYNNEI. The CDR3 has 14 amino acids. The germline V and J ends were trimmed by 4 bases and 3 bases, with 11 bases remaining between them. The CDR3 DNA follows: TGTGCCAGCAGTGTCAGGGCCAAGACAGATACGCAGTATTTT. It encodes CASSVRAKTDTQYF.

The chain combines TRBV6-6 with TRBJ1-1, with D possibly being TRBD1 (5 bases). Per germline, CDR1 MNHNY and CDR2 SVGAGI (reference sequence). V lost 2 bases, J lost 6 bases, and 13 bases lay in between. This CDR3 has 14 residues. DNA of the CDR3: TGTGCCAGCAGTTACCCTCAGGGCCAGGCTGAAGCTTTCTTT. Protein sequence: CASSYPQGQAEAFF.

The CDR3 loop is CASSSGDEQYF. As DNA, the CDR3 is TGTGCCAGCAGCTCCGGTGACGAGCAGTACTTC. The chain employs TRBV7-9 and TRBJ2-7; D unclear. V gave up 4 bases and J gave up 5 bases, with 6 bases separating them. The CDR3 has 11 amino acids. Germline CDR1 and CDR2: SEHNR and FQNEAQ (reference sequence).

This chain joins TRBV5-1 and TRBJ2-7; the D gene is possibly TRBD1 (6 bases). The germline V and J ends were trimmed by 4 bases and 3 bases, with 20 bases remaining between them. CDR1 and CDR2 (germline): SGHRS, YFSETQ. The CDR3 sequence is 16 residues long. CDR3 residues: CASSSQGQVLGYEQYF. The DNA of the CDR3 is TGCGCCAGCAGCAGTCAGGGGCAGGTGTTGGGCTACGAGCAGTACTTC.

The J gene is TRBJ2-1, the V gene TRBV6-1; TRBD2 matches 12 bases. The CDR3 totals 17 residues. Trimming at V came to 2 bases and at J to 12 bases, leaving 14 bases not matched to a gene. CDR1 and CDR2 from the germline V gene are MNHNS and SASEGT. In DNA form, the CDR3 reads TGTGCCAGCAGTGAATTCCTTATGACTAGCGGGAGTGTTGGGCAGTTCTTC. Translating gives CASSEFLMTSGSVGQFF.